This is a list of T cell receptor beta chains from one sample in a study of shared clonotypes between healthy human individuals. Generated by immunoSEQ multiplex PCR, the TCRdb table keeps only in-frame clones and is missing some. The sample lists roughly 2 million clones; less than 95% were seen once. The sample consisted of naive CD8+ T cells sorted from blood. Receptor source: a man between 18 and 29 years old in good health. The CDR3 runs from the conserved cysteine through the conserved F or W. The D gene is left open where the match is weak. A row's size may be missing; if present it is once, few, many or a size class.

j_gene | abundance | d_gene | v_gene | CDR3aa
TRBJ2-5 | NA | TRBD2 | TRBV28 | CASTPGLAGGTQETQYF
TRBJ1-1 | NA | NA | TRBV11-3 | CASSLPGSTEAFF
TRBJ1-1 | NA | NA | TRBV30 | CAWSQDANTEAFF
TRBJ2-5 | NA | NA | TRBV5-4 | CALGLYQETQHF
TRBJ2-7 | NA | TRBD1 | TRBV4-1 | CASSHRLGGGTGDIYEQYF
TRBJ1-1 | once | NA | TRBV14 | CASTPWGNTEAFF
TRBJ1-2 | NA | NA | TRBV9 | CASSVGTDYGYTF
TRBJ2-1 | NA | TRBD2 | TRBV28 | CASTRPAGAGGDEQFF
TRBJ1-6 | once | NA | TRBV7-2 | CEGRYDSPLHF
TRBJ2-5 | once | TRBD1 | TRBV7-9 | CASSDRGVQETQYF
TRBJ2-7 | NA | NA | TRBV10-1 | CASSESQEGPHEQYF
TRBJ1-1 | NA | TRBD1 | TRBV5-4 | CASSHVDRVLEKGEAFF
TRBJ2-1 | NA | TRBD2 | TRBV7-2 | CASSSVTSGIYNEQFF
TRBJ1-2 | NA | NA | TRBV10-3 | CAITEQGAGYTF
TRBJ1-6 | NA | NA | TRBV6-5 | CASRDRISPLHF
TRBJ2-7 | NA | NA | TRBV15 | CATSNHRGTYEQYF
TRBJ2-3 | NA | NA | TRBV6-1 | CASRNAGLDTQYF
TRBJ2-7 | NA | NA | TRBV19 | CASSIQASYEQYF
TRBJ2-2 | NA | NA | TRBV9 | CASSVEGYTGELFF
TRBJ2-3 | NA | NA | TRBV11-3 | CASSLSDLDTQYF
TRBJ1-6 | NA | NA | TRBV4-1 | CASSHLQGSNSPLHF
TRBJ1-4 | NA | TRBD1 | TRBV23-1 | CASSQLLRGMEEKLFF
TRBJ1-2 | NA | NA | TRBV9 | CASSTSSGVRYGYTF
TRBJ1-1 | NA | NA | TRBV7-6 | CASSGEGANTEAFF
TRBJ1-6 | NA | NA | TRBV5-6 | CASSEDGRRYNSPLHF
TRBJ1-6 | NA | TRBD1 | TRBV7-9 | CASSSGQGYNSPLHF
TRBJ2-2 | few | NA | TRBV4-3 | CASSQDPGTGELFF